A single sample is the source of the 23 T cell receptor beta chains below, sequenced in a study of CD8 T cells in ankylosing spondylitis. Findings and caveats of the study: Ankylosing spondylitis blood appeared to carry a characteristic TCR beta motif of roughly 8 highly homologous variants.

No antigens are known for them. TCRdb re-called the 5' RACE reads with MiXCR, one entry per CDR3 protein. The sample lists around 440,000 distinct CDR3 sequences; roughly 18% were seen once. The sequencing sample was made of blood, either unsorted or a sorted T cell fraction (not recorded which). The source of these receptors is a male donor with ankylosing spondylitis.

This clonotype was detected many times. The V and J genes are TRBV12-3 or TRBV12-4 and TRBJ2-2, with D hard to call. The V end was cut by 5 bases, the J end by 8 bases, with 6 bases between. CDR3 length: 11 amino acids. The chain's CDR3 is CASSVVGELFF. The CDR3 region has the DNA TGTGCCAGCAGTGTCGTAGGGGAGCTGTTTTTT.

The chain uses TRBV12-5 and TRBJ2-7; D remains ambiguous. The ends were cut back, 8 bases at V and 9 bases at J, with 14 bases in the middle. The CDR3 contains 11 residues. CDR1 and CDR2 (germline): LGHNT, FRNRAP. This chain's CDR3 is CASTPLSRQYF. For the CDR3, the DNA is TGTGCTAGTACCCCCCTGTCGAGGCAGTACTTC.

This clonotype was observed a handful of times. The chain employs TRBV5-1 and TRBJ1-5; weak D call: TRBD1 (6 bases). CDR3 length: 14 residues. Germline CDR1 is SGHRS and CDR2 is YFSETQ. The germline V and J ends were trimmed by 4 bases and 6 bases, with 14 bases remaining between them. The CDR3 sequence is CASSNGDNSQPQHF. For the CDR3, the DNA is TGCGCCAGCAGCAACGGGGACAATAGTCAGCCCCAGCATTTT. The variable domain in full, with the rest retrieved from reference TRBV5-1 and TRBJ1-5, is KAGVTQTPRYLIKTRGQQVTLSCSPISGHRSVSWYQQTPGQGLQFLFEYFSETQRNKGNFPGRFSGRQFSNSRSEMNVSTLELGDSALYLCASSNGDNSQPQHFGDGTRLSIL.

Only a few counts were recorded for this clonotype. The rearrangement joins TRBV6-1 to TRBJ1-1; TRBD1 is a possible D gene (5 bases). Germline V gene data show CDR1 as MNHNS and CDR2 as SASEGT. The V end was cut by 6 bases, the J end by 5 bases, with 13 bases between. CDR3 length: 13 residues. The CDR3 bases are TGTGCCAGCAGGTCGACAGTTAGGACTGAAGCTTTCTTT. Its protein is CASRSTVRTEAFF.

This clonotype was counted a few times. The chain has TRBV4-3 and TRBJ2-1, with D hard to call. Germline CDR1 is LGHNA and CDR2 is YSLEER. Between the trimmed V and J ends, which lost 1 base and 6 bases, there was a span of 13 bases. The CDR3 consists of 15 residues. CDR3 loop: CASSQGWGGINEQFF. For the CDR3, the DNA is TGCGCCAGCAGCCAAGGTTGGGGTGGAATCAATGAGCAGTTCTTC.

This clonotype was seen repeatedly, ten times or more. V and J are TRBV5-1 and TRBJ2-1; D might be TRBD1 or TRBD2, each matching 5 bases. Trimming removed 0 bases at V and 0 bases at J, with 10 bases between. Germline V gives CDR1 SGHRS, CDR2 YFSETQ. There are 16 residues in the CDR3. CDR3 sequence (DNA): TGCGCCAGCAGCTTGGGAGTGGGGGTCTCCTACAATGAGCAGTTCTTC. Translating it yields CASSLGVGVSYNEQFF. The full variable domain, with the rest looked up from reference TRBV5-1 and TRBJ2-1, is KAGVTQTPRYLIKTRGQQVTLSCSPISGHRSVSWYQQTPGQGLQFLFEYFSETQRNKGNFPGRFSGRQFSNSRSEMNVSTLELGDSALYLCASSLGVGVSYNEQFFGPGTRLTVL.

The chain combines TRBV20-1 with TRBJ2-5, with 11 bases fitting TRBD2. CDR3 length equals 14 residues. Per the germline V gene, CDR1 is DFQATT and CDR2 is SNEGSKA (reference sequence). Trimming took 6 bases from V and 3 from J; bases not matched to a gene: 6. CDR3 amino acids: CSAVAGGPEETQYF. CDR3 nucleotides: TGCAGTGCCGTAGCGGGGGGGCCGGAAGAGACCCAGTACTTC.

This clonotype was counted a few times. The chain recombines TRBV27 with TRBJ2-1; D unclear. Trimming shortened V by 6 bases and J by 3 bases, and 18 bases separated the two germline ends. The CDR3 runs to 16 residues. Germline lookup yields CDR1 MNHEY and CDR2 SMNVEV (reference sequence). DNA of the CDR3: TGTGCCAGCAGGATGAGTAGAAACCTTCGCTACAATGAGCAGTTCTTC. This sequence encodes CASRMSRNLRYNEQFF.

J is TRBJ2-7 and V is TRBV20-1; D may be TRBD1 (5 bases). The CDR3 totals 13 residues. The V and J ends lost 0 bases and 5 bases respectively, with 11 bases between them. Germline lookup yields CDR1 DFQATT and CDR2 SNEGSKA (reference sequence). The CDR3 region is CSARDRKGNEQYF. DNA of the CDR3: TGCAGTGCTAGAGATCGGAAGGGGAACGAGCAGTACTTC.

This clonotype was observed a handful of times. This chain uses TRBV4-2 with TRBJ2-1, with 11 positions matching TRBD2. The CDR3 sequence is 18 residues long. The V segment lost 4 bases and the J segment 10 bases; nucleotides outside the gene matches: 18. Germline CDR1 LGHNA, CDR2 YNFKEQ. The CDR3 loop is CASSRSQGGTSGLKEQFF. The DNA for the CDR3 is TGTGCCAGCAGCCGCTCTCAGGGGGGGACTAGCGGACTCAAAGAGCAGTTCTTC.

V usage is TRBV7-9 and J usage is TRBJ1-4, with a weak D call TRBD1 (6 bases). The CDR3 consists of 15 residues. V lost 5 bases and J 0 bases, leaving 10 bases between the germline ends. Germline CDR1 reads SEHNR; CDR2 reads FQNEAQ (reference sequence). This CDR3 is CASSTRTATNEKLFF. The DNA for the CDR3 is TGTGCCAGCAGCACTCGGACAGCAACTAATGAAAAACTGTTTTTT.

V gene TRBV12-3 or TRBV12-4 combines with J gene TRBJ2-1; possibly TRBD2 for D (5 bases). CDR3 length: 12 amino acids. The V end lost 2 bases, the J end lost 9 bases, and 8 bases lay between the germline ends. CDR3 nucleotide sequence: TGTGCCAGCAGTTTAATAGCGTTTGAGCAGTTCTTC. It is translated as CASSLIAFEQFF.

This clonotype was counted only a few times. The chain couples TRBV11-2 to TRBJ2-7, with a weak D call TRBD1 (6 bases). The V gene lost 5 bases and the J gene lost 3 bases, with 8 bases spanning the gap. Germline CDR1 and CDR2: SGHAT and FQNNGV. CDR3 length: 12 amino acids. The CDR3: CASSTGFYEQYF. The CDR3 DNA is TGTGCCAGCAGCACAGGGTTCTACGAGCAGTACTTC.

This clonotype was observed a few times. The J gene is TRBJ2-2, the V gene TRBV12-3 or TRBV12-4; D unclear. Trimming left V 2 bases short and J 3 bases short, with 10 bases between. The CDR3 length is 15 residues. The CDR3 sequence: CASSLMGLDTGELFF. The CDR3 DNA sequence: TGTGCCAGCAGTTTAATGGGCCTTGACACCGGGGAGCTGTTTTTT.

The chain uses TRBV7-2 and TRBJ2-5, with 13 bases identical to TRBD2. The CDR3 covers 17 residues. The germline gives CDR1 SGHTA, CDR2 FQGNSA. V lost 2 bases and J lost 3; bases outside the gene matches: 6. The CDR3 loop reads CASSLRTSGRGEETQYF. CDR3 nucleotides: TGTGCCAGCAGCTTACGAACTAGCGGGAGGGGCGAAGAGACCCAGTACTTC.

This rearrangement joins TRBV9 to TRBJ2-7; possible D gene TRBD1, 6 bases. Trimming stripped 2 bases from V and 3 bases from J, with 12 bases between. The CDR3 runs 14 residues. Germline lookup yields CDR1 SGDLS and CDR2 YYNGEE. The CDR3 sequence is CASSVGGQNYEQYF. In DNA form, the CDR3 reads TGTGCCAGCAGCGTTGGTGGACAGAACTACGAGCAGTACTTC.

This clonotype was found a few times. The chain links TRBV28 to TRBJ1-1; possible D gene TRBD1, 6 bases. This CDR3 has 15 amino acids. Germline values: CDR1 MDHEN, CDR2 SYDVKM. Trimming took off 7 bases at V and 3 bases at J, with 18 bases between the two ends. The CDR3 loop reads CASIEGGHKDTEAFF. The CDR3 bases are TGTGCCAGCATTGAGGGGGGTCACAAAGACACTGAAGCTTTCTTT.

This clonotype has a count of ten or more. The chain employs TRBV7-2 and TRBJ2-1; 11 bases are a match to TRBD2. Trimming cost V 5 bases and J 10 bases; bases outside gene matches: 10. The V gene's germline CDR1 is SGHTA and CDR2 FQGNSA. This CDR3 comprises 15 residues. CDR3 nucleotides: TGTGCCAGCAGCATTGGGACTAGCGGCCCTAAGGAGCAGTTCTTC. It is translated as CASSIGTSGPKEQFF. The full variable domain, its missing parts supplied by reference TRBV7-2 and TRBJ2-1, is GAGVSQSPSNKVTEKGKDVELRCDPISGHTALYWYRQSLGQGLEFLIYFQGNSAPDKSGLPSDRFSAERTGGSVSTLTIQRTQQEDSAVYLCASSIGTSGPKEQFFGPGTRLTVL.

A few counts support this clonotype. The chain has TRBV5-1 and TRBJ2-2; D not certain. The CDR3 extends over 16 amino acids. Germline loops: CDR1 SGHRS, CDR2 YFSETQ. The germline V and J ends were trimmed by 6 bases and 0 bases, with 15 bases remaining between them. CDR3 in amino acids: CASTMRTDSNTGELFF. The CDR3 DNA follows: TGCGCCAGCACAATGCGGACGGATTCGAACACCGGGGAGCTGTTTTTT.

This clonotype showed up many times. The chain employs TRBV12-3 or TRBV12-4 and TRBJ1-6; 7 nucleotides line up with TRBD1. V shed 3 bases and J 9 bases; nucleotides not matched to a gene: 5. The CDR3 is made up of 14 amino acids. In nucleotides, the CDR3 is TGTGCCAGCAGTTTCAGACAGGGAAGTTCACCCCTCCACTTT. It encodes CASSFRQGSSPLHF.

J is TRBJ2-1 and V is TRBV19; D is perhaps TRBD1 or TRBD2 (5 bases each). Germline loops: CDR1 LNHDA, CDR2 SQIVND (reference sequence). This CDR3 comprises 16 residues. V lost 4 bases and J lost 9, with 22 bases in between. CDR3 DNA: TGTGCCAGTAGTACCCCCGGGACGACGAAAGAGGGTGAGCAGTTCTTC. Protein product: CASSTPGTTKEGEQFF. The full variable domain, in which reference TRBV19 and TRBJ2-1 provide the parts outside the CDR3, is DGGITQSPKYLFRKEGQNVTLSCEQNLNHDAMYWYRQDPGQGLRLIYYSQIVNDFQKGDIAEGYSVSREKKESFPLTVTSAQKNPTAFYLCASSTPGTTKEGEQFFGPGTRLTVL.

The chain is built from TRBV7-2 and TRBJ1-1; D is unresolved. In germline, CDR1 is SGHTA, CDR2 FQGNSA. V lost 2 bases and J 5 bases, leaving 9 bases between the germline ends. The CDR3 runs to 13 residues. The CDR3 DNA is TGTGCCAGCAGCTTAATTGTGGGGACTGAAGCTTTCTTT. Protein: CASSLIVGTEAFF.

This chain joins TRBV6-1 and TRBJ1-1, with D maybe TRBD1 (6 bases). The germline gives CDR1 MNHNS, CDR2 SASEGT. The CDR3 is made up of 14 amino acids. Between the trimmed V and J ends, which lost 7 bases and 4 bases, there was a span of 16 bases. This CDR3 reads CASTAPRGFTEAFF. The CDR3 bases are TGTGCCAGCACAGCCCCCAGGGGATTCACTGAAGCTTTCTTT.